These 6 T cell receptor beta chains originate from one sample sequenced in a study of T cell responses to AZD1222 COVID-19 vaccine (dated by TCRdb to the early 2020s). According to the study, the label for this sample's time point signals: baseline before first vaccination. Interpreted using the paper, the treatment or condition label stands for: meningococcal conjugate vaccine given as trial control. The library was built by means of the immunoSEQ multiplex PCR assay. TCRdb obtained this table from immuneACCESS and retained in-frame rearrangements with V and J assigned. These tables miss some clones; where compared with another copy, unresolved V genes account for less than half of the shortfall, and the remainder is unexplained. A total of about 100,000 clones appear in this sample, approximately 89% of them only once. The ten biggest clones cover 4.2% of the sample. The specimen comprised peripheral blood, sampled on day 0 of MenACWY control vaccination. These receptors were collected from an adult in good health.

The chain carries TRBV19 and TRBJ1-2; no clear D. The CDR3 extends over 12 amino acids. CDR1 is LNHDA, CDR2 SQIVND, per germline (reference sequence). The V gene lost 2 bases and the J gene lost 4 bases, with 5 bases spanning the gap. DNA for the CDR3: TGTGCCAGTAGTATATTGGGCTATGGCTACACCTTC. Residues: CASSILGYGYTF.

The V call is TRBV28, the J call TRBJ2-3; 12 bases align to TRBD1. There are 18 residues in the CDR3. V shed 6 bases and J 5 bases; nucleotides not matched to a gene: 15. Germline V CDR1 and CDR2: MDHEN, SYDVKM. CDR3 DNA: TGTGCCAGCAGCCTCCTACCGGGGGGGACAGGGGGCCTAGATACGCAGTATTTT. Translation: CASSLLPGGTGGLDTQYF.

The CDR3 DNA reads as TGTGCCACCAGTGTCGGCGCTGACGAGCAGTACTTC. It encodes CATSVGADEQYF. The V and J genes are TRBV24-1 and TRBJ2-7, with D hard to call. Germline CDR1 is KGHDR and CDR2 is SFDVKD. V lost 5 bases to trimming and J lost 5 bases, with 9 bases between them. The CDR3 consists of 12 residues.

This CDR3 reads CASSPLLRSGATNEKLFF. In DNA form, the CDR3 reads TGTGCCAGCAGCCCTCTTCTGAGGTCGGGCGCAACTAATGAAAAACTGTTTTTT. The chain links TRBV5-6 to TRBJ1-4; D uncertain. The CDR3 has 18 amino acids. Germline V gene lookup returns CDR1 SGHDT and CDR2 YYEEEE. Trimming shortened V by 4 bases and J by 0 bases, and 19 bases separated the two germline ends.

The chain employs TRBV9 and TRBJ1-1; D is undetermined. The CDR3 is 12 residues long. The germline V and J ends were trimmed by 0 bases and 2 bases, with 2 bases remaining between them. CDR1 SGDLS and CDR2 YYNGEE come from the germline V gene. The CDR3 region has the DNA TGTGCCAGCAGCGTAGACAACACTGAAGCTTTCTTT. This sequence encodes CASSVDNTEAFF. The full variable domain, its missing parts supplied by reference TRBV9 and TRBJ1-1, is DSGVTQTPKHLITATGQRVTLRCSPRSGDLSVYWYQQSLDQGLQFLIQYYNGEERAKGNILERFSAQQFPDLHSELNLSSLELGDSALYFCASSVDNTEAFFGQGTRLTVV.

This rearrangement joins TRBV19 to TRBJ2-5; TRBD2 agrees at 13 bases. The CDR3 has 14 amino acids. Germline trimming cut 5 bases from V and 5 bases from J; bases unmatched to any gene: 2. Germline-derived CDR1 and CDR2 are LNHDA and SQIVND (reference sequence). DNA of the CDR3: TGTGCCAGTAGTGAGACTAGCGGGGGGGAGACCCAGTACTTC. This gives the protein CASSETSGGETQYF.